The following is a T cell receptor beta chain sequence with its context. As yet, its antigen is unknown. This record belongs to a study of shared clonotypes between healthy human individuals. Overall study context: Two women and three men aged 18 to 49 served as donors. Study results and caveats: Naive subsets generally exceeded memory subsets in estimated richness.

The CDR3 sequence is 14 residues long. The V gene's germline CDR1 is SGDLS and CDR2 YYNGEE. Germline trimming cut 4 bases from V and 7 bases from J; bases unmatched to any gene: 11. In the study's own analysis: With immunoSEQ giving junction-only sequences and no quality scores, filtering differed. Sequencing was performed with immunoSEQ multiplex PCR; in TCRdb, only in-frame clones are kept and a portion is missing. V, J and clone size were drawn from that table, and D and trimming were deduced from the DNA. Seen here are around 2.5 million clones, 93% observed once, and the top ten hold 0.36%. The receptor's source is a man younger than 30 in good health. Some clones in this sample may be carry-over from other donors' samples. J is TRBJ2-7 and V is TRBV9; 7 nucleotides align to TRBD1. Sequencing was carried out using naive CD4+ T cells from PBMCs. Described subset: CD45RA+ positively selected. The chain's CDR3 is CASSPRQGFEEQYF. CDR3 bases: TGTGCCAGCAGCCCCAGACAGGGCTTTGAAGAGCAGTACTTC.